This T cell receptor (beta chain) came from a study of T cell repertoires in aging, cancer and after chemotherapy. Peripheral blood genomic DNA, not sorted cells or RNA, was the template. This clonotype was recorded only once. Its antigen is unidentified. Study findings and constraints: Age-matched healthy donors had significantly more diverse, less clonal blood TCR repertoires than untreated cancer patients. In healthy donors, age-related TCR diversity loss mainly reflected lost richness. The repertoire data cannot show anything about immunological memory following chemotherapy.

Rearranged V-D-J TRB sequences were amplified with a mixed TRB-A/B primer pool. From the multiplex PCR reads, TCRdb called clonotypes with MiXCR, one entry per CDR3 protein. The sample shows about 5,400 distinct CDR3 sequences, less than 50% of them seen only once. Germline assignment: CDR1 SGHRS and CDR2 YFSETQ. The V gene lost 4 bases and the J gene lost 1 base, with 15 bases spanning the gap. The CDR3 loop spans 16 amino acids. The source is a human donor in good health. The sample was blood. This chain connects TRBV5-1 to TRBJ2-1; D may correspond to TRBD1 or TRBD2 (5 bases each). This CDR3 is CASSRNRDPSYNEQFF. DNA for the CDR3: TGCGCCAGCAGCAGAAACCGGGACCCGTCCTACAATGAGCAGTTCTTC.